Each of the 27 T cell receptor beta chains below was sequenced from the same sample in a study of shared clonotypes between healthy human individuals. Data came from immunoSEQ multiplex PCR; TCRdb stores just in-frame clones and leaves some out. The table includes under 850,000 clones, around 77% detected once. Sample: memory CD4+ T cells sorted from blood. Subset defined: CD45RA-negative fraction. All receptors come from a woman between 25 and 40 years old in good health.

The chain employs TRBV6-5 and TRBJ1-1; D perhaps matches TRBD1 (5 bases). The CDR3 has 14 residues. CDR1 is MNHEY and CDR2 is SVGAGI in the germline V gene. V gave up 0 bases and J gave up 5 bases, with 10 bases separating them. The CDR3 DNA reads as TGTGCCAGCAGTTACTCCTGGGGGTTGACTGAAGCTTTCTTT. Amino acid sequence: CASSYSWGLTEAFF.

This clone has a count of ten or more. The DNA is left out, because the CDR3 cannot be placed on it with certainty; the CDR3 is given as TCRdb lists it. The CDR3 is CASSNRPKVASGNTIYF. The genes are TRBV21-1 and TRBJ1-3. TRBV21-1 is designated a pseudogene. The length of the CDR3 is 17 amino acids, counting both ends.

The genes are TRBV6-5 and TRBJ1-2; D ambiguous. V lost 2 bases and J lost 8, with 12 bases in between. Germline V lookup: CDR1 MNHEY, CDR2 SVGAGI. The CDR3 has 13 residues. This CDR3 reads CASSYDNTLGYTF. The DNA for the CDR3 is TGTGCCAGCAGTTACGACAATACCCTCGGCTACACCTTC.

V is TRBV13 and J is TRBJ2-3; D may be TRBD1 (5 bases). Germline CDR1 PRHDT, CDR2 FYEKMQ (reference sequence). The CDR3 is 13 residues long. V was clipped by 5 bases and J by 9 bases, with 15 bases between them. The CDR3: CASSRGGVATQYF. The CDR3 coding sequence is TGTGCCAGCAGCAGGGGTGGGGTAGCCACGCAGTATTTT. The complete variable domain, with remaining parts taken from reference TRBV13 and TRBJ2-3, reads AAGVIQSPRHLIKEKRETATLKCYPIPRHDTVYWYQQGPGQDPQFLISFYEKMQSDKGSIPDRFSAQQFSDYHSELNMSSLELGDSALYFCASSRGGVATQYFGPGTRLTVL.

V is TRBV18 and J is TRBJ2-5; possibly TRBD1 or TRBD2 for D (6 bases each). The CDR3 covers 17 residues. CDR1 and CDR2 from the germline V gene are KGHSH and LQKENI. The germline V and J ends were trimmed by 5 bases and 5 bases, with 24 bases remaining between them. The CDR3 is CASSDQRGEPERETQYF. The CDR3 coding sequence is TGTGCCAGCTCAGACCAAAGGGGGGAACCTGAGAGGGAGACCCAGTACTTC.

This chain joins TRBV6-5 and TRBJ1-2, with 9 bases lining up with TRBD1. The germline V gene encodes CDR1 MNHEY and CDR2 SVGAGI. Trimming removed 6 bases from V and 6 bases from J; junction bases left unmatched: 8. CDR3 length: 14 amino acids. This CDR3 is CASSSGTGLNGYTF. In DNA, the CDR3 is TGTGCCAGCAGCTCCGGGACAGGGCTGAATGGCTACACCTTC.

This sequence joins TRBV5-8 and TRBJ2-5, with D uncertain. This CDR3 has 12 residues. Per germline, CDR1 SGHTS and CDR2 YDEGEE. V was shortened by 1 base and J by 5 bases, with 6 bases between the two germline ends. DNA of the CDR3: TGTGCCAGCAGCTTGAATTCGGAGACCCAGTACTTC. Translation: CASSLNSETQYF.

The V and J genes are TRBV19 and TRBJ2-5; D is possibly TRBD2 (5 bases). The CDR3 runs to 12 residues. CDR1 and CDR2 (germline): LNHDA, SQIVND (reference sequence). V was cut by 7 bases and J by 4 bases, with 10 bases left in between. In DNA form, the CDR3 reads TGTGCCAGTAATACCCGGGGAGAGACCCAGTACTTC. Its protein product is CASNTRGETQYF.

The table lists this clone with a few counts. The genes are TRBV30 and TRBJ1-2; the match to TRBD1 covers 7 bases. The J segment lost 8 bases and the V segment lost 7 bases, leaving 7 bases of the junction unmatched. Germline V gene lookup returns CDR1 GTSNPN and CDR2 SVGIG (reference sequence). The CDR3 length is 11 residues. CDR3 protein: CASWDSGGYTF. CDR3 in DNA: TGTGCCTCATGGGACAGCGGAGGCTACACCTTC.

This chain connects TRBV18 to TRBJ2-1; 7 nucleotides align to TRBD1. The CDR3 loop spans 15 amino acids. After removal of 3 bases from V and 6 bases from J, the junction contained 8 bases not matched to a gene. CDR1 is KGHSH and CDR2 is LQKENI in the germline V gene. The CDR3 DNA reads TGTGCCAGCTCACCGTTAGACAGGGAAGGCAATGAGCAGTTCTTC. Translating it yields CASSPLDREGNEQFF.

The chain employs TRBV5-6 and TRBJ2-1, with 7 bases lining up with TRBD1. This CDR3 contains 17 residues. Germline CDR1 reads SGHDT; CDR2 reads YYEEEE. V was clipped by 0 bases and J by 4 bases; unmatched bases: 10. CDR3 sequence: CASSLGPGTAYYNEQFF. The CDR3 nucleotides read TGTGCCAGCAGCTTGGGCCCCGGGACAGCCTATTACAATGAGCAGTTCTTC.

The rearrangement joins TRBV5-6 to TRBJ2-5, with D unresolved. This CDR3 has 16 amino acids. Looked up from germline, CDR1 is SGHDT and CDR2 is YYEEEE. Trimming took off 1 base at V and 1 base at J, with 14 bases between the two ends. The CDR3 here is CASSLLGPTLQETQYF. The CDR3 DNA follows: TGTGCCAGCAGCTTGCTCGGCCCTACCCTCCAAGAGACCCAGTACTTC.

This sequence joins TRBV7-8 and TRBJ2-3; 7 bases align to TRBD2. The CDR3 extends over 18 amino acids. From germline, CDR1 is SGHVS and CDR2 FQNEAQ. Trimming at V came to 1 base and at J to 0 bases, leaving 10 bases not matched to a gene. For the CDR3, the DNA is TGTGCCAGCAGCTTAGTGGCTAGCGGAGGTGTTAGCACAGATACGCAGTATTTT. Residues: CASSLVASGGVSTDTQYF.

The gene calls are TRBV19 and TRBJ1-2; D uncertain. The germline V gene has CDR1 LNHDA and CDR2 SQIVND (reference sequence). Trimming stripped 6 bases from V and 5 bases from J, with 13 bases between. CDR3 length: 13 residues. The CDR3 is CASRTDGLYGYTF. The CDR3 coding sequence is TGTGCCAGTAGGACCGACGGATTATATGGCTACACCTTC.

This clone has only one observation. The chain combines TRBV27 with TRBJ2-1, with TRBD2 matching 7 bases. Trimming at V came to 5 bases and at J to 8 bases, leaving 24 bases not matched to a gene. CDR1 is MNHEY, CDR2 SMNVEV, per germline (reference sequence). The CDR3 runs 19 residues. In DNA form, the CDR3 reads TGTGCCAGCAGTCTCAAAACACGGGGGGAAGCGGGGTTCCGGGATGAGCAGTTCTTC. Translated: CASSLKTRGEAGFRDEQFF.

The gene calls are TRBV28 and TRBJ1-1; a weak D match, TRBD1 (6 bases). This CDR3 is 16 amino acids long. Per the germline V gene, CDR1 is MDHEN and CDR2 is SYDVKM. V shed 7 bases and J shed 7 bases, with 25 bases lying between them. As DNA, the CDR3 is TGTGCCAGCACCCCCTCTCGGGGGGCCGCCTTTGTTGAAGCTTTCTTT. Its protein product is CASTPSRGAAFVEAFF.

The V gene is TRBV5-4, the J gene TRBJ2-7; the D call may be TRBD1 or TRBD2 (6 bases each). The V end was cut by 2 bases, the J end by 3 bases, with 15 bases between. The CDR3 runs 15 residues. CDR1 and CDR2 (germline): SGHNT, YYREEE (reference sequence). This CDR3 reads CASSLGGTTGYEQYF. The CDR3 DNA reads as TGTGCCAGCAGCTTAGGGGGGACGACTGGCTACGAGCAGTACTTC. Full variable domain (outside the CDR3, taken from reference TRBV5-4 and TRBJ2-7): ETGVTQSPTHLIKTRGQQVTLRCSSQSGHNTVSWYQQALGQGPQFIFQYYREEENGRGNFPPRFSGLQFPNYSSELNVNALELDDSALYLCASSLGGTTGYEQYFGPGTRLTVT.

The chain uses TRBV5-1 and TRBJ1-2; 8 bases line up with TRBD1. V lost 5 bases, J lost 4 bases, and 7 bases stayed unmatched. Germline CDR1 reads SGHRS; CDR2 reads YFSETQ. This CDR3 region has 14 residues. CDR3 residues: CASSPRTGTYGYTF. In DNA, the CDR3 is TGCGCCAGCAGTCCCCGGACAGGGACCTATGGCTACACCTTC.

V and J are TRBV7-8 and TRBJ2-7; D is undetermined. This CDR3 spans 15 amino acids. V was cut by 5 bases and J by 4 bases, with 18 bases left in between. CDR1 is SGHVS, CDR2 FQNEAQ, per germline. As DNA, the CDR3 is TGTGCCAGCAGCAGGAGCCGGGTCAAGGGTTACGAGCAGTACTTC. Translating it yields CASSRSRVKGYEQYF.

The V gene is TRBV7-9, the J gene TRBJ2-1, with 16 bases fitting TRBD2. Looked up from germline, CDR1 is SEHNR and CDR2 is FQNEAQ (reference sequence). Germline trimming cut 5 bases from V and 9 bases from J; bases unmatched to any gene: 10. The CDR3 sequence is 17 residues long. This CDR3 reads CASSQLWGTSGRGEQFF. Written as DNA, the CDR3 is TGTGCCAGCAGCCAGCTCTGGGGGACTAGCGGGAGGGGTGAGCAGTTCTTC.

The V gene is TRBV7-3, the J gene TRBJ2-2; 10 nucleotides align to TRBD2. This CDR3 region has 15 residues. V dropped 4 bases and J dropped 3; count of bases not matched to a gene: 2. Germline values: CDR1 SGHTA, CDR2 FQGTGA. CDR3 protein: CASSYTSGDTGELFF. CDR3 coding DNA: TGTGCCAGCAGCTATACTAGCGGGGACACCGGGGAGCTGTTTTTT. Looking up the rest from reference TRBV7-3 and TRBJ2-2 gives the full variable domain: GAGVSQTPSNKVTEKGKYVELRCDPISGHTALYWYRQSLGQGPEFLIYFQGTGAADDSGLPNDRFFAVRPEGSVSTLKIQRTERGDSAVYLCASSYTSGDTGELFFGEGSRLTVL.

The chain has TRBV5-1 and TRBJ2-3, with D unclear. The V gene lost 4 bases and the J gene lost 6 bases, with 12 bases spanning the gap. The CDR3 has 13 residues. Germline CDR1 and CDR2: SGHRS and YFSETQ. The CDR3 nucleotides read TGCGCCAGCAGCCCTGGGGTACAGGATACGCAGTATTTT. Translation gives CASSPGVQDTQYF.

The rearrangement links TRBV7-8 to TRBJ2-1; 10 bases align to TRBD2. The CDR3 is 15 amino acids. The V gene's germline CDR1 is SGHVS and CDR2 FQNEAQ. V lost 2 bases to trimming and J lost 10 bases; unmatched junction nucleotides: 8. The CDR3 spells CASSLFPSGSLEQFF. CDR3 sequence (DNA): TGTGCCAGCAGCTTATTTCCTAGCGGGAGCTTAGAGCAGTTCTTC.

The chain uses TRBV29-1 and TRBJ2-1, with a weak D call TRBD2 (6 bases). CDR1 is SQVTM, CDR2 ANQGSEA, per germline. V was trimmed by 7 bases and J by 3 bases, leaving 22 bases between them. CDR3 length equals 16 residues. The CDR3 sequence: CSAPKSIAAVYNEQFF. The CDR3 nucleotides read TGCAGCGCCCCGAAATCCATAGCGGCCGTCTACAATGAGCAGTTCTTC.

Notes on this clone: The sample has other DNA sequences that encode this CDR3 too. The chain has TRBV28 and TRBJ2-6; no reliable D call. The CDR3 totals 16 residues. V gave up 6 bases and J gave up 4 bases, with 16 bases separating them. Germline V gives CDR1 MDHEN, CDR2 SYDVKM. CDR3 bases: TGTGCCAGCAGCCCCCCTGGACCCTCCGGGGCCAACGTCCTGACTTTC. This encodes CASSPPGPSGANVLTF. Looking up the rest from reference TRBV28 and TRBJ2-6 gives the full variable domain: DVKVTQSSRYLVKRTGEKVFLECVQDMDHENMFWYRQDPGLGLRLIYFSYDVKMKEKGDIPEGYSVSREKKERFSLILESASTNQTSMYLCASSPPGPSGANVLTFGAGSRLTVL.

V is TRBV15 and J is TRBJ1-2; 7 bases fit TRBD1. CDR1 and CDR2 from the germline V gene are LNHNV and YYDKDF (reference sequence). The CDR3 sequence is 13 residues long. The J segment lost 12 bases and the V segment lost 0 bases, leaving 7 bases of the junction unmatched. The CDR3 nucleotides read TGTGCCACCAGCAGAGATTTGCGTGACAGGGACACCTTC. This gives the protein CATSRDLRDRDTF. The complete variable domain, with remaining parts taken from reference TRBV15 and TRBJ1-2, reads DAMVIQNPRYQVTQFGKPVTLSCSQTLNHNVMYWYQQKSSQAPKLLFHYYDKDFNNEADTPDNFQSRRPNTSFCFLDIRSPGLGDTAMYLCATSRDLRDRDTFGSGTRLTVV.

V gene TRBV28 combines with J gene TRBJ1-2; TRBD1 might be the D (6 bases). The V end was cut by 5 bases, the J end by 0 bases, with 16 bases between. Germline V gene sequence: CDR1 MDHEN, CDR2 SYDVKM. This CDR3 is built from 16 residues. CDR3 residues: CASSQGFPNPNYGYTF. In DNA form, the CDR3 reads TGTGCCAGCAGTCAGGGGTTTCCCAATCCTAACTATGGCTACACCTTC.